Reported below is one TCR beta chain. Its antigen remains unknown. This specimen comes from a study of T cell responses to AZD1222 COVID-19 vaccine. TCRdb's copy holds only in-frame clones and misses some; the assay was immunoSEQ multiplex PCR. The table lists fewer than 300,000 clones, approximately 95% of them singletons. Findings and limits, study-wide: When two AZD1222 doses had been given, Spike-specific TCR breadth and depth rose.

From germline, CDR1 is SGHRS and CDR2 YFSETQ. V was clipped by 4 bases and J by 7 bases; unmatched bases: 10. The CDR3 is 14 residues long. Sequencing was performed on peripheral blood, taken on day 0 of AZD1222 vaccination. The rearrangement joins TRBV5-1 to TRBJ2-7; TRBD1 matches at 8 bases. The origin of this receptor is an adult in good health. CDR3 in amino acids: CASSAGTGLGEQYF. CDR3 nucleotides: TGCGCCAGCAGCGCTGGGACAGGTCTTGGGGAGCAGTACTTC.